This T cell receptor beta chain was identified during a study of blood T cell repertoires in COVID-19. Overall study: The United States, Italy and Spain supplied acute and convalescent COVID-19 samples. The analysed material was cDNA or gDNA that came from T cells, B-cell-depleted T cells, or PBMCs.

Per the original data handling: Estimation of nucleated cell counts relied on the amplification of reference gene primers. Sequencing used immunoSEQ multiplex PCR; TCRdb keeps in-frame clones, though not all of them. Clone size and V and J calls were adopted from that table, with D and trimming inferred from the DNA. The table includes 650,000 to 800,000 clones, 75% to 90% detected once. The sample taken for sequencing was peripheral blood. The TCR was taken from a woman aged 18-35 years with acute or convalescent COVID-19.

The CDR3 nucleotides are TGTGCCAGCAGTTTCCGGGAGATAAGAGTAATAGGCTATGGCTACACCTTC. It translates to CASSFREIRVIGYGYTF. The chain employs TRBV5-8 and TRBJ1-2; no firm D call. Per the germline V gene, CDR1 is SGHTS and CDR2 is YDEGEE. This CDR3 is built from 17 residues. V lost 5 bases and J lost 4, with 24 bases in between.